The clone carrying this TCR beta chain has just a few counts. Its antigen is not known. Via MiXCR, TCRdb re-called the 5' RACE reads, giving one row per CDR3 protein. Of nearly 650,000 distinct CDR3 sequences listed, around 7.5% are singletons. This sample is part of a study of identical twins. Notes on the study in general: Cord blood's abundant beta clonotypes had fewer insertions, unlike memory repertoires.

Germline V gene sequence: CDR1 SQVTM, CDR2 ANQGSEA. CDR3 length equals 13 residues. The V end was cut by 8 bases, the J end by 4 bases, with 17 bases between. This sample was shared with a second study, whose subject was yellow fever vaccine responses in identical twins.

The source is a woman aged 18-29 years in good health. The sequenced sample was PBMCs. The chain has TRBV29-1 and TRBJ2-5, with unresolved D. The CDR3 loop reads CSSLTHRGETQYF. The CDR3 DNA reads as TGCAGCTCTCTAACCCACCGAGGAGAGACCCAGTACTTC.